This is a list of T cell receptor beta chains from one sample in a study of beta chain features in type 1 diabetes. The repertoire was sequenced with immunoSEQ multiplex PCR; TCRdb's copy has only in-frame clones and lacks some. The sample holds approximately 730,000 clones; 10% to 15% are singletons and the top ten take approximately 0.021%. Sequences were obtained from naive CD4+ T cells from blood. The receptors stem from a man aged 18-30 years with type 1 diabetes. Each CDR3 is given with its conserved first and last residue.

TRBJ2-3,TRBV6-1,CASSEVRQASTDTQYF
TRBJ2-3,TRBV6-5,CASSYATVGDTQYF
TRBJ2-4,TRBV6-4,CASSEIGGAAKNIQYF
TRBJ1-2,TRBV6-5,CASSYGPASSYTF
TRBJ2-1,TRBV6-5,CASRLPSGGANEQFF
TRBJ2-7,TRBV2,CASQSSLSGTGTPYEQYF
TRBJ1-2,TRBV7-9,CASSSGEGRYGYTF
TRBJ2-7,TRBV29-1,CSVGVAYEQYF
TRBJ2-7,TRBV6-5,CASSYSNSYEQYF
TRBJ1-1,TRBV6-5,CASSREDGYTEAFF
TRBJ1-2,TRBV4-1,CASSAQGRVSGYTF
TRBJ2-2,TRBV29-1,CSYDRANTGELFF
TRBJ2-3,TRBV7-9,CASSLTGGRDTQYF
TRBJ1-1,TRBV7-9,CASSLESVQNTEAFF
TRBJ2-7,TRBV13,CASSLAPQGPSYEQYF
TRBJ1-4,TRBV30,CARGSGDGGEKLFF
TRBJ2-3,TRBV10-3,CAISGGAPSTDTQYF
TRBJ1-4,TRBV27,CASSSRGRAEKLFF
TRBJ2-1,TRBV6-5,CASSYREQGNNNEQFF
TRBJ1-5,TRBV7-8,CASSLLDSNQPQHF
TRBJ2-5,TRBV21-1,CASSNGTSGDQETQYF
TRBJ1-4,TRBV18,CASSPGDREKLFF
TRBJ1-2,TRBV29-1,CSVGEDPLGYGYTF
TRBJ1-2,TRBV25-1,CASSEYQGYGYTF
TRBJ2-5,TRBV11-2,CASSLFTGPETQYF
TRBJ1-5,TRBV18,CASSPPGQGINQPQHF
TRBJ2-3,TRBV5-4,CASSELAEFTDTQYF
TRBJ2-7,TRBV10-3,CAISGTDTYEQYF
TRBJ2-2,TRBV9,CASRSKGTGDTGELFF
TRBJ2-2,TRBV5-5,CASSPGLLTGELFF
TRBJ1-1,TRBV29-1,CSVEGEWGGNTEAFF
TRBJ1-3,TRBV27,CASSTGSSGNTIYF
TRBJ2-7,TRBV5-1,CASSPRAAAYEQYF
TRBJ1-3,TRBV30,CAWRRIDGSGNTIYF
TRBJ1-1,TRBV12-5,CASGLGAYTEAFF